This T cell receptor (beta chain) was sequenced in a study of CXCR4 blockade with PD-1 therapy in pancreatic cancer. Study-wide points: Clone frequency correlated with its number of distinct nucleotide rearrangements.

Germline loops: CDR1 SQVTM, CDR2 ANQGSEA. The CDR3 consists of 14 residues. Trimming cost V 0 bases and J 3 bases; bases outside gene matches: 3. Profiled with immunoSEQ multiplex PCR; TCRdb holds only in-frame clones, not every one. The sample includes thousands of clones, about two fifths of them seen just once. This clone turned up a few times. Its antigen remains unknown. This receptor was identified in a human donor with pancreatic ductal adenocarcinoma. This chain joins TRBV29-1 and TRBJ1-2; 8 nucleotides match TRBD1. Sequencing was carried out using tumor tissue. CDR3 nucleotide sequence: TGCAGCGTTGAAGATCGGGACAGGTACTATGGCTACACCTTC. It encodes CSVEDRDRYYGYTF.